This T cell receptor (beta chain) was captured by sequencing in a study of CD8+ T cells in alopecia areata. The germline gives CDR1 MNHEY, CDR2 SVGAGI. Trimming left V 6 bases short and J 1 base short, with 14 bases between. The CDR3 has 15 amino acids. Reverse transcribed after extraction, RNA yielded cDNA as the sequencing template. TCRdb's copy holds only in-frame clones and misses some; the assay was immunoSEQ multiplex PCR. In the table there are about 180,000 clones, 63% of which are singletons. General study results and limits: TCR sharing across patients was less clear than in mice, possibly HLA-related.

Remarks on this clone: Its antigen remains unknown.

The TCR sequence derives from a human donor with alopecia areata. Sequencing used CD4+ T cells sorted from blood, obtained at week 0. The genes are TRBV6-5 and TRBJ2-3; a possible D gene is TRBD2 (5 bases). The CDR3 nucleotides read TGTGCCAGCAGCCCCGGACTGTTTGGCACAGATACGCAGTATTTT. Amino acid sequence: CASSPGLFGTDTQYF.